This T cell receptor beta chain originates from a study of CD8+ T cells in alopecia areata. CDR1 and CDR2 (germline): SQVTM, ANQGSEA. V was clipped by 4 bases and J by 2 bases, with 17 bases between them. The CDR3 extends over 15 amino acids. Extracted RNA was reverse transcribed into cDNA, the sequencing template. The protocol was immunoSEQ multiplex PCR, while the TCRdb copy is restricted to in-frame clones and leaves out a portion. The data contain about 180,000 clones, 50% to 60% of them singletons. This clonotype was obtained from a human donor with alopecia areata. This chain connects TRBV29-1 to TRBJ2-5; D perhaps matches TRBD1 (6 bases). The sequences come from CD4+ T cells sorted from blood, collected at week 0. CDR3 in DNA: TGCAGCGTTGCCCGCACGACAGGTCCACAAGAGACCCAGTACTTC. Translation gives CSVARTTGPQETQYF.